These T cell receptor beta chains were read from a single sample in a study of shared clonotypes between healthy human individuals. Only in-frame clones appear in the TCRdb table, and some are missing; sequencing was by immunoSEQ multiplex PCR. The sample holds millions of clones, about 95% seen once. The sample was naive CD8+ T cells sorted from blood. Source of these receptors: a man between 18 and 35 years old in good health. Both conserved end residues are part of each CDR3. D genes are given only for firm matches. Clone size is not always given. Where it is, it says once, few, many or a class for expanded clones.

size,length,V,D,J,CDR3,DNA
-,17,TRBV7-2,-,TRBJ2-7,CASSLALPLGLSQEQYF,TGTGCCAGCAGCTTAGCGCTTCCTCTGGGGCTGAGCCAGGAGCAGTACTTC
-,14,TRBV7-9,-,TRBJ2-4,CASSSTFQADIQYF,TGTGCCAGCAGCTCGACGTTTCAGGCAGACATTCAGTACTTC
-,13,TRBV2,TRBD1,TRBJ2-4,CASSEADRDIQYF,TGTGCCAGCAGTGAAGCGGACAGGGACATTCAGTACTTC
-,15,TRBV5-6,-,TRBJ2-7,CASSLAGLKIYEQYF,TGTGCCAGCAGCTTGGCCGGACTTAAGATCTACGAGCAGTACTTC
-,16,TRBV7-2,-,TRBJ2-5,CASSPERGRRVETQYF,TGTGCCAGCAGCCCCGAGAGAGGGAGAAGGGTAGAGACCCAGTACTTC
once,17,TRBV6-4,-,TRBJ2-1,CASSEGLGTPKGNEQFF,TGTGCCAGCAGTGAGGGACTCGGGACCCCCAAAGGGAATGAGCAGTTCTTC
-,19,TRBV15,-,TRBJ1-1,CATSRDWGREVWEDTEAFF,TGTGCCACCAGCAGAGATTGGGGCAGGGAGGTGTGGGAAGACACTGAAGCTTTCTTT
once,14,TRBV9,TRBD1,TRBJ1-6,CASSGDRVNSPLHF,TGTGCCAGCAGCGGGGACAGGGTAAATTCACCCCTCCACTTT
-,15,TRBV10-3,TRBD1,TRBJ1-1,CAITNHDRADTEAFF,TGTGCCATCACCAACCACGACAGGGCTGACACTGAAGCTTTCTTT
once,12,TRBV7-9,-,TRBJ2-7,CASSLGQPPAYF,TGTGCCAGCAGCTTAGGCCAGCCCCCGGCGTACTTC
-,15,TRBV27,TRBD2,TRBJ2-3,CASSRTGLATDTQYF,TGTGCCAGCAGCCGGACGGGACTAGCAACAGATACGCAGTATTTT
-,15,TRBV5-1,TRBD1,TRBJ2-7,CASSGRTGSSYEQYF,TGCGCCAGCAGCGGACGGACAGGGAGCTCCTACGAGCAGTACTTC
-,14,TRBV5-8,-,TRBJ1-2,CASSLGGARYGYTF,TGTGCCAGCAGCTTGGGAGGAGCACGGTATGGCTACACCTTC
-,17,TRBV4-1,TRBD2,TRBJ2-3,CASSQRTSGGYTDTQYF,TGCGCCAGCAGCCAAAGGACTAGCGGGGGATACACAGATACGCAGTATTTT
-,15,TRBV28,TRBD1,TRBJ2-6,CASSVDRAGANVLTF,TGTGCCAGCAGTGTCGACAGGGCTGGGGCCAACGTCCTGACTTTC
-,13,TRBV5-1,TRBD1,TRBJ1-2,CASSLGTADGYTF,TGCGCCAGCAGCCTGGGGACAGCGGATGGCTACACCTTC
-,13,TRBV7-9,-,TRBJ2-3,CASSSQYTDTQYF,TGTGCCAGCAGCTCCCAATACACAGATACGCAGTATTTT
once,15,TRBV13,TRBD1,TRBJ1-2,CASSLKTGPNYGYTF,TGTGCCAGCAGCTTAAAGACAGGGCCTAACTATGGCTACACCTTC
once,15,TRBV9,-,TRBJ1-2,CASSVAPPGARGYTF,TGTGCCAGCAGCGTAGCTCCCCCAGGGGCAAGGGGCTACACCTTC
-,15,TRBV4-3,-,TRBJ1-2,CASSQGGGTYYGYTF,TGCGCCAGCAGCCAAGGTGGGGGGACGTACTATGGCTACACCTTC
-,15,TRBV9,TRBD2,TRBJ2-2,CASSVGGGTTGELFF,TGTGCCAGCAGCGTAGGCGGGGGAACCACCGGGGAGCTGTTTTTT
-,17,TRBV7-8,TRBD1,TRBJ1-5,CASSLWADRGSNQPQHF,TGTGCCAGCAGCTTATGGGCGGACAGGGGGAGCAATCAGCCCCAGCATTTT
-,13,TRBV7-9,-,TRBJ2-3,CATDEGRRDTQYF,TGTGCCACCGATGAGGGGCGAAGGGATACGCAGTATTTT
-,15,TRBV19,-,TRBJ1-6,CASSSRGDKGSPLHF,TGTGCCAGTAGTTCCCGGGGGGATAAGGGGTCACCCCTCCACTTT
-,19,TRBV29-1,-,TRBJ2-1,CSVEDRWTEERNSYNEQFF,TGCAGCGTTGAAGATCGTTGGACAGAGGAAAGGAACTCCTACAATGAGCAGTTCTTC
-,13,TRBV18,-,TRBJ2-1,CASSRPGYNEQFF,TGTGCCAGCTCACGGCCAGGCTACAATGAGCAGTTCTTC
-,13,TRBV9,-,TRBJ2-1,CASSVATVHEQFF,TGTGCCAGCAGCGTAGCTACAGTTCATGAGCAGTTCTTC
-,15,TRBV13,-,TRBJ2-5,CASSLAMEHQETQYF,TGTGCCAGCAGCTTAGCAATGGAACACCAAGAGACCCAGTACTTC
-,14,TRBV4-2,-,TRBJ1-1,CASSRETQNTEAFF,TGTGCCAGCAGCCGAGAGACACAGAACACTGAAGCTTTCTTT
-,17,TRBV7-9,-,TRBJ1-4,CASSLEIRGATNEKLFF,TGTGCCAGCAGCTTAGAAATCCGGGGCGCAACTAATGAAAAACTGTTTTTT
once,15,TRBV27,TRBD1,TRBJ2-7,CASSSLDRGWDEQYF,TGTGCCAGCAGTTCACTAGACAGGGGTTGGGACGAGCAGTACTTC
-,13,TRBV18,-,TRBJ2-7,CASSPQGPHEQYF,TGTGCCAGCTCACCACAGGGGCCCCACGAGCAGTACTTC
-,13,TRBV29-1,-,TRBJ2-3,CSVVKLATDTQYF,TGCAGCGTTGTAAAACTTGCCACAGATACGCAGTATTTT
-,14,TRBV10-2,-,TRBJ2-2,CASSESVNTGELFF,TGCGCCAGCAGTGAGAGCGTAAACACCGGGGAGCTGTTTTTT
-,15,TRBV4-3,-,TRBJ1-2,CASSQDRTGTYGYTF,TGCGCCAGCAGCCAAGATCGTACAGGGACCTATGGCTACACCTTC
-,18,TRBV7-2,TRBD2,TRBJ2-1,CASSSPRLAGGPYNEQFF,TGTGCCAGCAGCTCCCCCCGGCTAGCGGGAGGCCCCTACAATGAGCAGTTCTTC
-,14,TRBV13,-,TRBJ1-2,CASSLGRGNYGYTF,TGTGCCAGCAGCTTAGGCCGGGGAAACTATGGCTACACCTTC
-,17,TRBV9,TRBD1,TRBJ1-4,CASSANPRTGEDEKLFF,TGTGCCAGCAGCGCGAACCCCAGGACAGGGGAGGATGAAAAACTGTTTTTT
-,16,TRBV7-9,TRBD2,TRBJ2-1,CASSKKLAGATNEQFF,TGTGCCAGCAGCAAAAAGCTAGCGGGGGCCACAAATGAGCAGTTCTTC
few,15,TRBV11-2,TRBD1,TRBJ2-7,CASSFGTGNFYEQYF,TGTGCCAGCAGCTTCGGGACAGGGAATTTCTACGAGCAGTACTTC
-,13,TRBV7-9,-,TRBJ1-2,CASSLSGARGYTF,TGTGCCAGCAGCTTATCTGGGGCTCGAGGCTACACCTTC
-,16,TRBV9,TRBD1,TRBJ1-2,CASSSTGQDPPYGYTF,TGTGCCAGCAGCTCAACGGGACAGGACCCACCCTATGGCTACACCTTC
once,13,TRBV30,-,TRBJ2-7,CAWSGVDTGEQYF,TGTGCCTGGAGTGGAGTTGATACCGGCGAGCAGTACTTC
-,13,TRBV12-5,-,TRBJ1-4,CATTAGANEKLFF,TGTGCAACCACTGCGGGAGCTAATGAAAAACTGTTTTTT
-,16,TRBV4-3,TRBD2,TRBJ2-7,CASSQGPAGDPYEQYF,TGCGCCAGCAGCCAAGGCCCAGCGGGAGATCCCTACGAGCAGTACTTC
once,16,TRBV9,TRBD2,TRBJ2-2,CASSATSGTNTGELFF,TGTGCCAGCAGCGCCACCAGCGGGACGAACACCGGGGAGCTGTTTTTT
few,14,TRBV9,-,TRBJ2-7,CASSRDKGSYEQYF,TGTGCCAGCAGCAGGGACAAGGGGAGCTACGAGCAGTACTTC
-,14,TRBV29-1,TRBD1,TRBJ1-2,CSVATGDINYGYTF,TGCAGCGTTGCCACAGGGGACATCAACTATGGCTACACCTTC
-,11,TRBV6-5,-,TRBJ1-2,CASSYSASYTF,TGTGCCAGCAGTTACTCTGCCAGCTACACCTTC
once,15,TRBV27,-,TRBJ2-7,CASSPGRDGTYEQYF,TGTGCCAGCAGTCCGGGCCGGGACGGGACCTACGAGCAGTACTTC
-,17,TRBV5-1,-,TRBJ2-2,CASSLESGLTNTGELFF,TGCGCCAGCAGCTTGGAATCAGGACTTACGAACACCGGGGAGCTGTTTTTT
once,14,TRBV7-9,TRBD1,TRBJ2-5,CASSYDREGETQYF,TGTGCCAGCAGCTATGACAGGGAAGGAGAGACCCAGTACTTC
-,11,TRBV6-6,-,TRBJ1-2,CASDGGDGYTF,TGTGCCAGCGACGGGGGGGATGGCTACACCTTC
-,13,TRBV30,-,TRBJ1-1,CAWSPLSAGEAFF,TGTGCCTGGTCCCCCCTTTCGGCGGGTGAAGCTTTCTTT
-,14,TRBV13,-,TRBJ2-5,CASSLRADQETQYF,TGTGCCAGCAGCTTAAGGGCAGATCAAGAGACCCAGTACTTC